This TCR beta chain was obtained from a study of identifying expanded T cells in peripheral blood. Broader study findings: About 1.2 clones differed between technical replicates, versus approximately 17 and 20 over time. Roughly two-week clone count variance significantly increased as total template count grew.

The J segment lost 3 bases and the V segment lost 0 bases, leaving 1 base of the junction unmatched. The germline V gene has CDR1 SGDLS and CDR2 YYNGEE. The CDR3 spans 15 residues. Method: immunoSEQ multiplex PCR; TCRdb's copy keeps in-frame clones and lacks some. The sample includes under 150,000 clones, around 84% of them seen just once. Collection occurred without any documented infections or immune events in donors. About this clone: Its antigen remains unknown.

This sequence was found in a person between 18 and 69 years old in good health. The specimen was blood. This chain links TRBV9 with TRBJ1-4; 8 nucleotides line up with TRBD1. The CDR3 DNA is TGTGCCAGCAGCGTAGGGACAGGGTCTAATGAAAAACTGTTTTTT. This gives the protein CASSVGTGSNEKLFF.